These 14 T cell receptor beta chains were all obtained from the same sample, sequenced in a study of shared clonotypes between healthy human individuals (dated by TCRdb to 2020 to 2021). CD8 naive samples were obtained by positive selection for CCR7 among CD45RO-negative cells, yielding a CD45RA+CCR7+ population from which TemRA cells were excluded. Receptor libraries were prepared by the immunoSEQ multiplex PCR assay. Imported from immuneACCESS, the table was reduced by TCRdb to in-frame sequences with V and J called. These copies leave out some clones; in studies compared against another copy, an unresolved V gene accounts for under half, and the cause of the remainder is not known. Counted in this sample were 630,000 or so clones; roughly 98% of them appeared once. The ten largest make up 0.3% of the sample. The sequenced sample was naive CD8+ T cells sorted from blood. This specimen's cell subset or site label, per the study, means: CD45RA+CCR7+. These receptor sequences come from a man in his thirties or forties in good health.

This sequence joins TRBV18 and TRBJ2-1, with 8 bases fitting TRBD2. CDR3 length: 16 amino acids. Germline V gene lookup returns CDR1 KGHSH and CDR2 LQKENI. After removal of 0 bases from V and 2 bases from J, the junction contained 3 bases not matched to a gene. The CDR3 coding sequence is TGTGCCAGCTCACCACCGACGGGGGGGCCCTACAATGAGCAGTTCTTC. Protein sequence: CASSPPTGGPYNEQFF.

The J gene is TRBJ2-2, the V gene TRBV12-5; no clear D. The CDR3 spans 11 residues. The V and J ends lost 3 bases and 7 bases respectively, with 3 bases between them. Germline V gene sequence: CDR1 LGHNT, CDR2 FRNRAP. CDR3 in amino acids: CASGFGGELFF. In DNA, the CDR3 is TGTGCTAGTGGTTTTGGCGGGGAGCTGTTTTTT. The whole variable domain, filled in from reference TRBV12-5 and TRBJ2-2, reads DARVTQTPRHKVTEMGQEVTMRCQPILGHNTVFWYRQTMMQGLELLAYFRNRAPLDDSGMPKDRFSAEMPDATLATLKIQPSEPRDSAVYFCASGFGGELFFGEGSRLTVL.

The chain uses TRBV5-1 and TRBJ2-1; no clear D. Trimming took 6 bases from V and 3 from J, leaving 16 bases between them. CDR3 length equals 15 residues. From germline, CDR1 is SGHRS and CDR2 YFSETQ. The CDR3: CASTPELGYYNEQFF. The CDR3 coding sequence is TGCGCCAGCACCCCTGAGTTAGGGTACTACAATGAGCAGTTCTTC.

This clone occurred once. The chain recombines TRBV2 with TRBJ1-4; no clear D. CDR3 length: 16 residues. Trimming removed 4 bases at V and 0 bases at J, with 12 bases between. Per the germline V gene, CDR1 is SNHLY and CDR2 is FYNNEI. The chain's CDR3 is CASSVGRVATNEKLFF. The CDR3 DNA reads as TGTGCCAGCAGTGTGGGGAGGGTGGCAACTAATGAAAAACTGTTTTTT.

The chain has TRBV13 and TRBJ2-5; 9 nucleotides line up with TRBD2. This CDR3 has 14 amino acids. Looked up from germline, CDR1 is PRHDT and CDR2 is FYEKMQ (reference sequence). V dropped 7 bases and J dropped 5; count of bases not matched to a gene: 8. CDR3 nucleotides: TGTGCCAGCACCCAGGGACTAGCTGTGGAGACCCAGTACTTC. Protein sequence: CASTQGLAVETQYF.

This clone is a singleton in its sample. The J gene is TRBJ2-5, the V gene TRBV5-1, with 8 nucleotides matching TRBD1. This CDR3 spans 13 amino acids. The J segment lost 3 bases and the V segment lost 6 bases, leaving 4 bases of the junction unmatched. CDR1 and CDR2 from the germline V gene are SGHRS and YFSETQ. CDR3 bases: TGCGCCAGCACCCTGACAGGGGAAGAGACCCAGTACTTC. This gives the protein CASTLTGEETQYF.

The chain couples TRBV5-1 to TRBJ2-1; the D gene is possibly TRBD2 (5 bases). Deletions cut 7 bases from V and 0 bases from J, with 5 bases between. Germline values: CDR1 SGHRS, CDR2 YFSETQ. The CDR3 length is 12 residues. In DNA form, the CDR3 reads TGCGCCAGCGGGAGCTCCTACAATGAGCAGTTCTTC. It encodes CASGSSYNEQFF.

The chain has TRBV7-9 and TRBJ1-2; 7 nucleotides match TRBD1. Germline V gene sequence: CDR1 SEHNR, CDR2 FQNEAQ (reference sequence). This CDR3 spans 15 amino acids. J gave up 7 bases and V 1 base, and 9 bases lay outside the gene matches. CDR3 sequence: CASSLVDREKSGYTF. In DNA form, the CDR3 reads TGTGCCAGCAGCTTAGTCGACAGGGAGAAAAGTGGCTACACCTTC.

The chain recombines TRBV9 with TRBJ2-3; tentatively, D is TRBD1 (6 bases). Trimming cost V 3 bases and J 4 bases, with 15 bases left between them. The CDR3 is 15 amino acids. Germline V CDR1 and CDR2: SGDLS, YYNGEE. The CDR3 reads CASSDPGDGADTQYF. The CDR3 coding sequence is TGTGCCAGCAGCGACCCAGGGGATGGCGCAGATACGCAGTATTTT.

The chain has TRBV9 and TRBJ1-2, with 7 bases that match TRBD1. The CDR3 is made up of 12 amino acids. Per the germline V gene, CDR1 is SGDLS and CDR2 is YYNGEE. V gave up 6 bases and J gave up 4 bases; unmatched junction bases: 3. CDR3 coding DNA: TGTGCCAGCACGGACAGGTTCTATGGCTACACCTTC. Its translation is CASTDRFYGYTF.

The chain has TRBV7-9 and TRBJ1-2; D is ambiguous. The CDR3 sequence is 15 residues long. The V end lost 8 bases, the J end lost 5 bases, and 21 bases lay between the germline ends. CDR1 and CDR2 from the germline V gene are SEHNR and FQNEAQ (reference sequence). CDR3: CASRSKTDSGYGYTF. CDR3 DNA sequence: TGTGCCAGCCGCTCAAAGACTGATTCAGGTTATGGCTACACCTTC.

The rearrangement uses TRBV27 and TRBJ2-7, with 7 bases identical to TRBD2. Germline V gene lookup returns CDR1 MNHEY and CDR2 SMNVEV (reference sequence). The CDR3 runs to 16 residues. Germline trimming cut 3 bases from V and 2 bases from J; bases unmatched to any gene: 10. For the CDR3, the DNA is TGTGCCAGCAGTTTCGCCGGTCGGCGGGAGCCCTACGAGCAGTACTTC. This encodes CASSFAGRREPYEQYF.

The chain links TRBV4-2 to TRBJ2-1; the D is unclear. The germline CDR1 and CDR2 sequences are LGHNA and YNFKEQ. The ends were cut back, 0 bases at V and 3 bases at J, with 12 bases in the middle. This CDR3 has 16 residues. The chain's CDR3 is CASSQDTESLYNEQFF. The DNA of the CDR3 is TGTGCCAGCAGCCAAGACACCGAGAGCCTCTACAATGAGCAGTTCTTC.

The count of this clone is one. The junction does not match germline at one end; this may be a read error. V is TRBV9 and J is TRBJ2-7; D is possibly TRBD2 (5 bases). CDR1 is SGDLS, CDR2 YYNGEE, per germline. This CDR3 has 14 residues. The CDR3 bases are TGTGCCAGCAGCCCCCCCCCGGACTCCAACGAGCAGTACTTC. Residues: CASSPPPDSNEQYF.